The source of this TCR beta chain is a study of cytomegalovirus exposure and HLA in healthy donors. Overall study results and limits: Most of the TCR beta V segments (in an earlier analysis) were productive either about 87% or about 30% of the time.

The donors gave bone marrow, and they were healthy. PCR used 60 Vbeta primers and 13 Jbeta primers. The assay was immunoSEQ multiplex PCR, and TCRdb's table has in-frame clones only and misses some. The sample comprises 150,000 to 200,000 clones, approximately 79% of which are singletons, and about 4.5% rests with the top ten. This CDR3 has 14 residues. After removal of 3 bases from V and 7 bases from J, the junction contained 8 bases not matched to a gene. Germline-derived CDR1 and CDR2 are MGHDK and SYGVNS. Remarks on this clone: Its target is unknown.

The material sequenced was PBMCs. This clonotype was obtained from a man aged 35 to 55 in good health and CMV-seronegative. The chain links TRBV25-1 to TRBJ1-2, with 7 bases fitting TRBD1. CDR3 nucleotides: TGTGCCAGCAGTGATGAAGGGGGCTTTTTTGGCTACACCTTC. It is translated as CASSDEGGFFGYTF.